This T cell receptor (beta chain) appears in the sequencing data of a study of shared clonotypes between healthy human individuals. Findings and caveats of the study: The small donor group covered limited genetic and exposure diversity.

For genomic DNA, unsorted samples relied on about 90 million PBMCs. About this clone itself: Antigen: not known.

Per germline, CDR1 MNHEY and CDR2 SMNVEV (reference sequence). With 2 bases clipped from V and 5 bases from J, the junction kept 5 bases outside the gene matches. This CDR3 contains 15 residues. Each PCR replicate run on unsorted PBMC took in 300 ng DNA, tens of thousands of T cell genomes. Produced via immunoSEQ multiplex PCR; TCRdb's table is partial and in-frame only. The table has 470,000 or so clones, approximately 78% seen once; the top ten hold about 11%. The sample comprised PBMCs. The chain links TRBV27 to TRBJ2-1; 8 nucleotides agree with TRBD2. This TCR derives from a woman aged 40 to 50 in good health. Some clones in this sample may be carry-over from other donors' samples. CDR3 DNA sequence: TGTGCCAGCAGTTTAGGTTGGCGGGAGGACAATGAGCAGTTCTTC. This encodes CASSLGWREDNEQFF.